This TCR beta chain comes out of a study of memory CD4+ T cells and cytomegalovirus serostatus. Libraries were prepared by immunoSEQ multiplex PCR; TCRdb keeps only in-frame clonotypes and omits some of them. The top ten hold 1.1% to 1.5% of the sample, which has 50,000 to 65,000 clones, around four fifths seen once. V gave up 6 bases and J gave up 2 bases, with 11 bases separating them. The germline V gene encodes CDR1 MGHDK and CDR2 SYGVNS. CDR3 length equals 15 residues. Single viable CD3+CD4+CD8-CD45RO+ cells were sorted as the memory CD4+ T cells. Sample: memory CD4+ T cells from blood. V is TRBV25-1 and J is TRBJ2-6; the D gene is possibly TRBD2 (5 bases). This clonotype originated in an adult in good health and CMV-seropositive. The DNA of the CDR3 is TGTGCCAGCAGCCCTCAGAGGGCTGGGGCCAACGTCCTGACTTTC. Translating it yields CASSPQRAGANVLTF.